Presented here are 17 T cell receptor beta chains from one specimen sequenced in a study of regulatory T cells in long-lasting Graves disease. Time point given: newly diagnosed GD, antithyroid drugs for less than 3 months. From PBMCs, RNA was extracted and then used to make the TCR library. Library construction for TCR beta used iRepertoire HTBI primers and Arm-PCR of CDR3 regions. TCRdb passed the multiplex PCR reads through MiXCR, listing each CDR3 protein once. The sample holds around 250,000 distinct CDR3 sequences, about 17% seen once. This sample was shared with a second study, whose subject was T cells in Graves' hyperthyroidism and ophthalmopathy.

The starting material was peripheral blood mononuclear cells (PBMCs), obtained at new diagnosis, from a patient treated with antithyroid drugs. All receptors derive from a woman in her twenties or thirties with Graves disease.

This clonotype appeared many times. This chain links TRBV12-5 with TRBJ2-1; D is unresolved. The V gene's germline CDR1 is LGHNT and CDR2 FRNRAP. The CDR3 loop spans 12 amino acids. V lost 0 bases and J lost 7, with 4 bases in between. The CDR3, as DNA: TGTGCTAGTGGTTTGGTTAAGAATGAGCAGTTCTTC. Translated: CASGLVKNEQFF.

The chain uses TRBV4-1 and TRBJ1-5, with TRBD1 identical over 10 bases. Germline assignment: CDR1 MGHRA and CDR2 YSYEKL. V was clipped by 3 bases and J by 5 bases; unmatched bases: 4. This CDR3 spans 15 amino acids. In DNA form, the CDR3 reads TGCGCCAGCAGCCACCAGGACAGGGGGGATCAGCCCCAGCATTTT. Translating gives CASSHQDRGDQPQHF.

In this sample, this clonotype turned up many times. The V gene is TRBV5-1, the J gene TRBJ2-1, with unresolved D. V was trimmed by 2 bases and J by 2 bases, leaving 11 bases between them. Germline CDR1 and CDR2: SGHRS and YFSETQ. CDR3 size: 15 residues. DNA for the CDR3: TGCGCCAGCAGCTTTGGCAGACCTACCTACAATGAGCAGTTCTTC. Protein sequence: CASSFGRPTYNEQFF.

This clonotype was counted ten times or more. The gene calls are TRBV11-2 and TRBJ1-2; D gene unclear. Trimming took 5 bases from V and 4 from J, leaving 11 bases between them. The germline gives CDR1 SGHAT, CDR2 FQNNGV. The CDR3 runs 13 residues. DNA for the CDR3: TGTGCCAGCAGCCAGAGAGGTAGCTATGGCTACACCTTC. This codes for CASSQRGSYGYTF.

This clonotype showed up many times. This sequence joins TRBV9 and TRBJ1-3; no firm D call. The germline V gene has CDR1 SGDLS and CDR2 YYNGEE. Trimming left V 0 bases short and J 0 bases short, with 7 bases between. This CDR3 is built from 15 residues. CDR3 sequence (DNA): TGTGCCAGCAGCGTAGGATCGGCCTCTGGAAACACCATATATTTT. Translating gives CASSVGSASGNTIYF. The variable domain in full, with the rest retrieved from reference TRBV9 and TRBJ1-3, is DSGVTQTPKHLITATGQRVTLRCSPRSGDLSVYWYQQSLDQGLQFLIQYYNGEERAKGNILERFSAQQFPDLHSELNLSSLELGDSALYFCASSVGSASGNTIYFGEGSWLTVV.

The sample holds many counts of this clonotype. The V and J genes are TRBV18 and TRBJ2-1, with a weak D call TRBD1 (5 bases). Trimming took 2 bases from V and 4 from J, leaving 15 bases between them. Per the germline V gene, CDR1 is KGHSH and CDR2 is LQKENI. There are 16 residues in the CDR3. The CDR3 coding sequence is TGTGCCAGCTCACCAGGAACCGGACATGGGTACAATGAGCAGTTCTTC. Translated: CASSPGTGHGYNEQFF.

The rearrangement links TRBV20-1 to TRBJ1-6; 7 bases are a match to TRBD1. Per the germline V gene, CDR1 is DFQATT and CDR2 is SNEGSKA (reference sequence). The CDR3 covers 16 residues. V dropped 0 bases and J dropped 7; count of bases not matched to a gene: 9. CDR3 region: CSARDLAGTANSPLHF. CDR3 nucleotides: TGCAGTGCTAGAGATCTTGCGGGGACAGCCAATTCACCCCTCCACTTT.

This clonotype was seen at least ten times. CDR3 region: CASGWTGGGTYEQYF. CDR3 nucleotides: TGTGCTAGTGGTTGGACTGGCGGGGGAACCTACGAGCAGTACTTC. The V and J genes are TRBV12-5 and TRBJ2-7; 7 positions match TRBD2. V trimming: 4 bases; J trimming: 2 bases; junction bases outside the gene matches: 8. CDR1 LGHNT and CDR2 FRNRAP come from the germline V gene. The CDR3 sequence is 15 residues long.

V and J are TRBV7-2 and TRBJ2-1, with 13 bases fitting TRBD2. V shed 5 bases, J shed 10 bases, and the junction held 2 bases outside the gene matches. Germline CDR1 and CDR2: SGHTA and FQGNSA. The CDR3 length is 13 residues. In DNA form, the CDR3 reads TGTGCCAGCAGCCTGACTAGCGGGGGGGAGCAGTTCTTC. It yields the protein CASSLTSGGEQFF. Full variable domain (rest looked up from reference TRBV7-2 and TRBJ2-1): GAGVSQSPSNKVTEKGKDVELRCDPISGHTALYWYRQSLGQGLEFLIYFQGNSAPDKSGLPSDRFSAERTGGSVSTLTIQRTQQEDSAVYLCASSLTSGGEQFFGPGTRLTVL.

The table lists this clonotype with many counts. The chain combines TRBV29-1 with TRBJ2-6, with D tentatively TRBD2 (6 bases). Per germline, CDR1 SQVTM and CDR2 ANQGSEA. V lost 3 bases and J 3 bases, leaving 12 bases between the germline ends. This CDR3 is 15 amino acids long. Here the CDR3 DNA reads TGCAGCGTTGAGGAGGGTATTGGTGGGGCCAACGTCCTGACTTTC. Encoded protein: CSVEEGIGGANVLTF.

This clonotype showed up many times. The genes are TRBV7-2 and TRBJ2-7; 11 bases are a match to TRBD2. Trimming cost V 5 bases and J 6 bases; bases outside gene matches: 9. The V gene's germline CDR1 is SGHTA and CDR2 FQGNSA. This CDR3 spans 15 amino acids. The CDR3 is CASSLGGLAGAEQYF. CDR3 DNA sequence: TGTGCCAGCAGCCTCGGAGGACTAGCGGGCGCCGAGCAGTACTTC.

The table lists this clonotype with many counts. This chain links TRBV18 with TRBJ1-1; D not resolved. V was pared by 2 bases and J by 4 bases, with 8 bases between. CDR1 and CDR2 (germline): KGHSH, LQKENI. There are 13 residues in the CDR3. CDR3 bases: TGTGCCAGCTCACCAATCTTAGGCACTGAAGCTTTCTTT. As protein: CASSPILGTEAFF.

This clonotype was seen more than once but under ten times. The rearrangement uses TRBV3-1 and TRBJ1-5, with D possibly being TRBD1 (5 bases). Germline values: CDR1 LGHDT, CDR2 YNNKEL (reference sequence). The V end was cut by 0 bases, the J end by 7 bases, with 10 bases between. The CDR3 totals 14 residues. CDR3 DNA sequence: TGTGCCAGCAGCCAAGAATCAGGGCACCAGCCCCAGCATTTT. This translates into CASSQESGHQPQHF.

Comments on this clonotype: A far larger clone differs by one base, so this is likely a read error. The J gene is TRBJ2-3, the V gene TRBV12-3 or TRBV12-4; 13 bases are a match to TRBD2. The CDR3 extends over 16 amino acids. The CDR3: CASSKRTSGGIDTRYF. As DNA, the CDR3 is TGTGCCAGCAGTAAAAGGACTAGCGGGGGTATAGATACGCGGTATTTT.

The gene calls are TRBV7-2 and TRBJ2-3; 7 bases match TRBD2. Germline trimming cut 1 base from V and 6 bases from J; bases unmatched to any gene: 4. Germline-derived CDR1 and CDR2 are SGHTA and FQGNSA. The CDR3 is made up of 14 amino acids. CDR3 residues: CASSLGLAEDTQYF. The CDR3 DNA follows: TGTGCCAGCAGCTTAGGACTAGCAGAGGATACGCAGTATTTT.

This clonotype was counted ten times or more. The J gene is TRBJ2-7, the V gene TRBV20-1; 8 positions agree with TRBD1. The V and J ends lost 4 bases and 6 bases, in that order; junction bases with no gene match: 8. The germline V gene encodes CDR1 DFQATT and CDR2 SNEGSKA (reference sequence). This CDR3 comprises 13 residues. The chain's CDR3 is CSANLDRGPEQYF. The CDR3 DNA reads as TGCAGTGCTAACTTAGACAGGGGCCCCGAGCAGTACTTC.

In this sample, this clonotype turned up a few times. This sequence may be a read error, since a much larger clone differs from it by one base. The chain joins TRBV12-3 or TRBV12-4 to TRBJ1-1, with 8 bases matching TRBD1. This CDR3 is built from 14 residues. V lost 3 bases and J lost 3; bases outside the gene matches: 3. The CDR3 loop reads CASSFQGAYTEAFF. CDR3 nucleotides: TGTGCCAGCAGTTTTCAGGGGGCGTACACTGAAGCTTTCTTT.